This T cell receptor (beta chain) was identified in a study of cytomegalovirus exposure and HLA in healthy donors. The PCR used 60 Vbeta and 13 Jbeta primers. The method was immunoSEQ multiplex PCR; TCRdb's version includes in-frame clones alone and lacks a portion of them. The repertoire holds some 150,000 clones, with about two thirds as singletons. About this clone itself: The antigen remains unidentified.

Whole-study results and caveats: Several of the most significant clusters appeared, in a later analysis, to be linked to common viral pathogens.

The germline gives CDR1 MNHEY, CDR2 SMNVEV (reference sequence). CDR3 size: 14 residues. Trimming cost V 6 bases and J 3 bases; bases outside gene matches: 4. The clonotype comes from a woman in her 30s in good health and CMV-seronegative. Sequenced: PBMCs. This chain connects TRBV27 to TRBJ2-7, with 11 bases lining up with TRBD1. The CDR3 sequence: CASSPGTGGYEQYF. DNA for the CDR3: TGTGCCAGCAGCCCCGGGACAGGGGGCTACGAGCAGTACTTC.